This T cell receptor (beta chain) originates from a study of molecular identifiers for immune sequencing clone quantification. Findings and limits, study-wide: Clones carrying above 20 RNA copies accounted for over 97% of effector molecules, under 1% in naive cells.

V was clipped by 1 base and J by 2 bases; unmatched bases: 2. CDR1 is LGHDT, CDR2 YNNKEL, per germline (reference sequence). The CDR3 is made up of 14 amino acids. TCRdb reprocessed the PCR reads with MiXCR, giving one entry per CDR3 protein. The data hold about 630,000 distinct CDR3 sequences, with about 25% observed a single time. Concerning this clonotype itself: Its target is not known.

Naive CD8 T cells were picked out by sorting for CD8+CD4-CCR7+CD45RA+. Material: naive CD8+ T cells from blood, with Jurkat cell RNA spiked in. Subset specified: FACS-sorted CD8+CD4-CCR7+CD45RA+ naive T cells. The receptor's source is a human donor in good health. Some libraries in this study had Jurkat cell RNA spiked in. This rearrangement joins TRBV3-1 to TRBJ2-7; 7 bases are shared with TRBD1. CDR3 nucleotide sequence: TGTGCCAGCAGCCAAGCGGGACAGACCTACGAGCAGTACTTC. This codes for CASSQAGQTYEQYF.